This entry lists 21 T cell receptor beta chains sequenced from one sample in a study of blood T cell repertoires in COVID-19. Clones were sequenced by immunoSEQ multiplex PCR, and TCRdb holds only the in-frame ones, with some missing. The table records 200,000 to 250,000 clones, around 85% of them present only once. The material sequenced was PBMCs or T cells enriched from blood (not recorded which). The source is a woman in her forties with acute COVID-19.

The chain links TRBV29-1 to TRBJ1-2; 9 bases agree with TRBD1. J gave up 4 bases and V 7 bases, and 7 bases lay outside the gene matches. Germline CDR1 SQVTM, CDR2 ANQGSEA. The CDR3 sequence is 13 residues long. DNA for the CDR3: TGCAGCGCCTCCGGGACAGGGCCCTATGGCTACACCTTC. Protein: CSASGTGPYGYTF.

The genes are TRBV29-1 and TRBJ1-2; TRBD1 matches at 11 bases. Germline V gene lookup returns CDR1 SQVTM and CDR2 ANQGSEA. The CDR3 extends over 13 amino acids. V shed 2 bases, J shed 8 bases, and the junction held 4 bases outside the gene matches. The CDR3 here is CSVEFGTGGGYTF. The DNA of the CDR3 is TGCAGCGTTGAATTCGGGACAGGGGGAGGCTACACCTTC.

This clone has only one observation. The chain is built from TRBV3-1 (or the pseudogene TRBV3-2) and TRBJ2-1; 10 bases match TRBD2. J was trimmed by 10 bases and V by 0 bases; bases with no gene match: 6. Germline CDR1 reads LGHDT; CDR2 reads YNNKEL (reference sequence). The CDR3 is 15 residues long. The CDR3 DNA reads as TGTGCCAGCAGCCAAGAGGCTAGCGGGAGAAGGGAGCAGTTCTTC. This translates into CASSQEASGRREQFF.

The rearrangement uses TRBV24-1 and TRBJ2-5, with 10 bases lining up with TRBD1. The CDR3 is 15 amino acids. Germline V gene sequence: CDR1 KGHDR, CDR2 SFDVKD. V lost 4 bases, J lost 5 bases, and 6 bases stayed unmatched. The CDR3 spells CATSEPGQGSETQYF. The CDR3 DNA reads TGTGCCACCAGTGAACCGGGACAGGGGAGCGAGACCCAGTACTTC.

This clone appeared once. The gene calls are TRBV4-1 and TRBJ1-5; no reliable D call. CDR1 and CDR2 (germline): MGHRA, YSYEKL. V dropped 2 bases and J dropped 4 bases, with 9 bases sitting between them. CDR3 length: 14 residues. The CDR3 region has the DNA TGCGCCAGCAGCCAACGACTTCTAAATCAGCCCCAGCATTTT. Its protein is CASSQRLLNQPQHF.

The chain is built from TRBV30 and TRBJ2-1, with D uncertain. This CDR3 contains 15 residues. The V gene's germline CDR1 is GTSNPN and CDR2 SVGIG (reference sequence). The V gene lost 0 bases and the J gene lost 0 bases, with 9 bases spanning the gap. DNA of the CDR3: TGTGCCTGGAGTGTACTTAGCCGCTCCTACAATGAGCAGTTCTTC. This translates into CAWSVLSRSYNEQFF.

The CDR3 sequence is CAWNRQGAFVGYGYTF. As DNA, the CDR3 is TGTGCCTGGAATCGACAGGGGGCGTTCGTGGGTTATGGCTACACCTTC. The chain employs TRBV30 and TRBJ1-2; 10 positions agree with TRBD1. With V trimmed by 4 bases and J by 5 bases, 13 bases remained unmatched. The CDR3 length is 16 residues. The germline V gene has CDR1 GTSNPN and CDR2 SVGIG (reference sequence).

The V gene is TRBV4-2, the J gene TRBJ2-2; D is possibly TRBD1 (6 bases). Germline V gives CDR1 LGHNA, CDR2 YNFKEQ. CDR3 length equals 17 residues. The germline V and J ends were trimmed by 1 base and 2 bases, with 14 bases remaining between them. The CDR3 DNA reads TGTGCCAGCAGCCAAGTCTACAGGGTACCCAACACCGGGGAGCTGTTTTTT. This translates into CASSQVYRVPNTGELFF.

This clone was seen a single time. J is TRBJ1-2 and V is TRBV6-5; 7 bases match TRBD1. Germline assignment: CDR1 MNHEY and CDR2 SVGAGI. This CDR3 is built from 14 residues. V lost 6 bases to trimming and J lost 2 bases; unmatched junction nucleotides: 6. CDR3 sequence: CASRSGTANYGYTF. The CDR3 DNA is TGTGCCAGCAGATCCGGGACAGCGAACTATGGCTACACCTTC.

V and J are TRBV4-3 and TRBJ1-2, with 7 bases aligning to TRBD1. V lost 7 bases and J lost 6; bases outside the gene matches: 17. This CDR3 region has 16 residues. Looked up from germline, CDR1 is LGHNA and CDR2 is YSLEER. Here the CDR3 DNA reads TGCGCCAGCACTCAGGATGAGGGGGCTAGGGCTGATGGCTACACCTTC. Translating it yields CASTQDEGARADGYTF.

The gene calls are TRBV5-4 and TRBJ2-2; D not certain. Trimming took off 1 base at V and 1 base at J, with 8 bases between the two ends. CDR1 is SGHNT and CDR2 is YYREEE in the germline V gene (reference sequence). There are 15 residues in the CDR3. This chain's CDR3 is CASSLYSMNTGELFF. The CDR3 DNA is TGTGCCAGCAGCTTGTACAGTATGAACACCGGGGAGCTGTTTTTT.

This clone appeared once. The rearrangement links TRBV5-1 to TRBJ1-2, with 8 bases identical to TRBD1. J was trimmed by 3 bases and V by 6 bases; bases with no gene match: 10. Germline V gene data show CDR1 as SGHRS and CDR2 as YFSETQ. This CDR3 has 15 amino acids. CDR3 sequence (DNA): TGCGCCAGCACCCTCCAGGGGGCGGGGGACTATGGCTACACCTTC. Translating gives CASTLQGAGDYGYTF.

The gene calls are TRBV15 and TRBJ1-4; the match to TRBD1 covers 8 bases. Looked up from germline, CDR1 is LNHNV and CDR2 is YYDKDF (reference sequence). The CDR3 contains 16 residues. V was clipped by 4 bases and J by 4 bases; unmatched bases: 8. CDR3 DNA sequence: TGTGCCACCAGCACATGGACAGGGATGATTAATGAAAAACTGTTTTTT. It encodes CATSTWTGMINEKLFF.

The gene calls are TRBV7-8 and TRBJ1-4; D is perhaps TRBD1 (6 bases). The CDR3 consists of 15 residues. Trimming removed 4 bases from V and 5 bases from J, with 14 bases in between. The V gene's germline CDR1 is SGHVS and CDR2 FQNEAQ. Written as DNA, the CDR3 is TGTGCCAGCAGCTCACTGGGACATTCGAATGAAAAACTGTTTTTT. Amino acid sequence: CASSSLGHSNEKLFF.

The CDR3 DNA reads TGTGCCAGCAGCGTAATTAGCGGGGATTCAGATACGCAGTATTTT. Encoded protein: CASSVISGDSDTQYF. This chain uses TRBV9 with TRBJ2-3, with 8 bases lining up with TRBD2. The CDR3 spans 15 residues. Germline assignment: CDR1 SGDLS and CDR2 YYNGEE. V lost 1 base, J lost 4 bases, and 5 bases stayed unmatched.

In this sample, this clone turned up a few times. The chain couples TRBV5-6 to TRBJ2-1; possible D gene TRBD2, 7 bases. The germline V gene has CDR1 SGHDT and CDR2 YYEEEE. V was trimmed by 4 bases and J by 2 bases, leaving 13 bases between them. The CDR3 covers 15 residues. The chain's CDR3 is CASSLRGRPYNEQFF. The CDR3 coding sequence is TGTGCCAGCAGCCTGCGGGGGCGTCCCTACAATGAGCAGTTCTTC.

The chain recombines TRBV27 with TRBJ1-6, with TRBD1 matching over 9 bases. The CDR3 covers 14 residues. Germline trimming cut 7 bases from V and 7 bases from J; bases unmatched to any gene: 5. The germline gives CDR1 MNHEY, CDR2 SMNVEV (reference sequence). The CDR3 region is CASKPGQGNSPLHF. The CDR3 DNA is TGTGCCAGCAAACCGGGACAGGGAAATTCACCCCTCCACTTT.

This rearrangement joins TRBV10-2 to TRBJ2-3; D is unresolved. The V gene lost 9 bases and the J gene lost 2 bases, with 12 bases spanning the gap. From germline, CDR1 is WSHSY and CDR2 SAAADI. This CDR3 region has 13 residues. As DNA, the CDR3 is TGCGCCAGTTGGGCGCGTCCCACAGATACGCAGTATTTT. It translates to CASWARPTDTQYF.

The chain uses TRBV19 and TRBJ2-3; D gene uncertain. The CDR3 spans 12 residues. Trimming removed 5 bases at V and 6 bases at J, with 9 bases between. Germline V gene sequence: CDR1 LNHDA, CDR2 SQIVND (reference sequence). The CDR3 coding sequence is TGTGCCAGTAGTGCACAATTGGATACGCAGTATTTT. Amino acids: CASSAQLDTQYF. Full variable domain (missing parts from reference TRBV19 and TRBJ2-3): DGGITQSPKYLFRKEGQNVTLSCEQNLNHDAMYWYRQDPGQGLRLIYYSQIVNDFQKGDIAEGYSVSREKKESFPLTVTSAQKNPTAFYLCASSAQLDTQYFGPGTRLTVL.

The chain uses TRBV28 and TRBJ1-4, with 10 bases identical to TRBD1. J was trimmed by 8 bases and V by 4 bases; bases with no gene match: 7. The V gene's germline CDR1 is MDHEN and CDR2 SYDVKM. The CDR3 covers 15 residues. CDR3 residues: CASSWSGTGEEKLFF. CDR3 nucleotides: TGTGCCAGCAGTTGGTCTGGGACAGGGGAGGAAAAACTGTTTTTT.

This chain uses TRBV9 with TRBJ1-4, with 9 bases that match TRBD1. This CDR3 comprises 16 residues. Germline lookup yields CDR1 SGDLS and CDR2 YYNGEE. The trim removed 4 bases at V and 0 bases at J, leaving 4 bases unmatched. CDR3 sequence reads: CASSQGQGATNEKLFF. DNA for the CDR3: TGTGCCAGCAGCCAGGGACAGGGTGCAACTAATGAAAAACTGTTTTTT.